This TCR beta chain was observed in a study of early T cells in non-severe SARS-CoV-2 infection. Study background: The study sequenced bulk RNA from unsorted whole blood, with chains unpaired.

For this clonotype: Its specificity is not known.

The study, taken as a whole, reports: VDJdb matches were skewed toward anti-spike CD8 T cell responses.

Trimming shortened V by 0 bases and J by 7 bases, and 13 bases separated the two germline ends. Germline CDR1 SGHVS, CDR2 FQNEAQ. This CDR3 is 14 amino acids long. Molecules of cDNA were individually given unique molecular identifiers that were attached to them. In TCRdb, the 5' RACE reads were re-called with MiXCR into one record per CDR3 protein. The sample has more than 85,000 distinct CDR3 sequences; about 12% are singletons. This chain uses TRBV7-8 with TRBJ2-7, with D possibly TRBD1 on 6 matching bases. The TCR comes from an adult who was a healthcare worker with PCR-confirmed SARS-CoV-2 infection or an uninfected control (not recorded which). This specimen consisted of whole blood, obtained at baseline. CDR3 loop: CASSLAATGLEQYF. As DNA, the CDR3 is TGTGCCAGCAGCTTAGCAGCAACAGGGTTAGAGCAGTACTTC.